This is a list of T cell receptor beta chains from one sample in a study of identical twins. TCRdb processed the 5' RACE reads anew with MiXCR; each CDR3 protein has one entry. This sample has some 760,000 distinct CDR3 sequences, with roughly 18% found just once. The same sample was also used in a study of T cells expressing NK-cell markers.

The sequencing sample was made of PBMCs. All receptors derive from a woman between 18 and 29 years old in good health. CDR3s include the opening cysteine and the closing phenylalanine or tryptophan. A D gene is named only where the DNA matches it firmly. A row's size may be missing; if present it is once, few, many or a size class.

>TRBJ1-2|TRBV6-4|-|-
CASSDSRSLHWEYLGYTF
TGTGCCAGCAGTGACTCTCGGTCTCTCCACTGGGAATACCTTGGCTACACCTTC
>TRBJ2-1|TRBV7-2|TRBD1|-
CASSFGWDRGADEQFF
TGTGCCAGCAGCTTCGGGTGGGACAGGGGCGCCGATGAGCAGTTCTTC
>TRBJ1-4|TRBV10-3|-|-
CAIGDDSPLEKLFF
TGTGCCATAGGGGACGACAGTCCGTTAGAAAAACTGTTTTTT
>TRBJ2-1|TRBV20-1|TRBD2|-
CSARPGTSGYNEQFF
TGCAGTGCTAGACCCGGGACTAGCGGGTACAATGAGCAGTTCTTC
>TRBJ2-7|TRBV18|-|few
CASSPIPASPYEQYF
TGTGCCAGCTCACCAATTCCTGCTTCGCCCTACGAGCAGTACTTC
>TRBJ2-2|TRBV6-2/TRBV6-3|-|-
CASSYLSTGELFF
TGTGCCAGCAGTTACTTGAGCACCGGGGAGCTGTTTTTT
>TRBJ2-1|TRBV5-1|TRBD1|-
CASSLTGTGYNEQFF
TGCGCCAGCAGCTTGACCGGGACAGGCTACAATGAGCAGTTCTTC
>TRBJ1-2|TRBV4-3|-|few
CASSQARAIAYYGYTF
TGCGCCAGCAGCCAAGCCCGGGCCATAGCCTACTATGGCTACACCTTC
>TRBJ2-1|TRBV28|TRBD2|-
CASSYLAGGGSEQFF
TGTGCCAGCAGTTACCTAGCGGGGGGAGGAAGTGAGCAGTTCTTC
>TRBJ2-7|TRBV6-2/TRBV6-3|-|-
CASSQTGEQYF
TGTGCCAGCAGTCAGACAGGAGAGCAGTACTTC
>TRBJ2-1|TRBV12-5|TRBD2|-
CASGRPTSGLPGEQFF
TGTGCTAGTGGCCGACCAACTAGCGGACTTCCAGGGGAGCAGTTCTTC
>TRBJ2-1|TRBV12-3/TRBV12-4|TRBD2|few
CASSSLLASSYNEQFF
TGTGCCAGCAGTTCGTTACTAGCGAGCTCCTACAATGAGCAGTTCTTC
>TRBJ2-7|TRBV6-1|TRBD1|few
CASRHSGQLFYEQYF
TGTGCCAGCCGCCATTCGGGACAGCTGTTCTACGAGCAGTACTTC
>TRBJ2-1|TRBV25-1|-|few
CASSLLADPYNEQFF
TGTGCCAGCAGTCTGTTAGCGGACCCATACAATGAGCAGTTCTTC
>TRBJ1-2|TRBV7-8|-|many
CASSLVVNYGYTF
TGTGCCAGCAGCTTAGTGGTTAACTATGGCTACACCTTC
>TRBJ2-7|TRBV4-3|TRBD2|few
CASSHASGSYEQYF
TGCGCCAGCAGCCATGCTAGCGGGTCCTACGAGCAGTACTTC
>TRBJ1-2|TRBV11-1|-|few
CASSLPDLRQPPFWDGYTF
TGTGCCAGCAGCTTACCCGACTTGAGGCAGCCCCCATTCTGGGATGGCTACACCTTC
>TRBJ2-7|TRBV30|-|-
CAWSVLEVKHEQYF
TGTGCCTGGAGTGTATTAGAAGTCAAGCACGAGCAGTACTTC
>TRBJ2-4|TRBV20-1|-|few
CSARPQGKAKNIQYF
TGCAGTGCTAGACCCCAGGGGAAAGCCAAAAACATTCAGTACTTC
>TRBJ2-1|TRBV20-1|TRBD2|few
CSAESGVTYNEQFF
TGCAGTGCGGAAAGCGGGGTGACCTACAATGAGCAGTTCTTC
>TRBJ2-1|TRBV30|-|-
CAWTDLSGGNEQFF
TGTGCCTGGACGGACCTCTCCGGTGGCAATGAGCAGTTCTTC
>TRBJ2-5|TRBV11-2|TRBD1|-
CASSTGTGLPDLRETQYF
TGTGCCAGCAGCACAGGGACAGGGCTCCCTGATTTGAGAGAGACCCAGTACTTC
>TRBJ2-2|TRBV20-1|TRBD1|few
CSAWDRNTGELFF
TGCAGTGCTTGGGACAGGAACACCGGGGAGCTGTTTTTT
>TRBJ2-3|TRBV14|-|-
CASSQRLGGTDTQYF
TGTGCCAGCAGCCAAAGGTTGGGAGGTACAGATACGCAGTATTTT
>TRBJ1-6|TRBV28|-|-
CASSLGNPNSPLHF
TGTGCCAGCAGTTTGGGTAATCCTAATTCACCCCTCCACTTT
>TRBJ1-2|TRBV20-1|-|-
CSASLIGNYGYTF
TGCAGTGCTAGTTTAATCGGAAACTATGGCTACACCTTC
>TRBJ2-1|TRBV7-9|TRBD2|few
CASSPLSAAGVRNEQFF
TGTGCCAGCAGCCCCCTCTCGGCAGCGGGAGTTCGCAATGAGCAGTTCTTC
>TRBJ1-1|TRBV7-9|-|few
CASTPGWDEAFF
TGTGCCAGCACCCCAGGTTGGGATGAAGCTTTCTTT
>TRBJ2-7|TRBV5-1|TRBD1|many
CASSLADRVVHEQYF
TGCGCCAGCAGCTTGGCCGACAGGGTGGTTCACGAGCAGTACTTC
>TRBJ2-1|TRBV5-1|TRBD2|-
CASSLGGGGAYNEQFF
TGCGCCAGCAGCTTGGGGGGGGGAGGCGCCTACAATGAGCAGTTCTTC
>TRBJ2-2|TRBV27|TRBD2|-
CASRTSDSNTGELFF
TGTGCCAGCAGGACTAGCGACTCGAACACCGGGGAGCTGTTTTTT
>TRBJ2-7|TRBV5-1|TRBD2|-
CASSLGTSRGGYEQYF
TGCGCCAGCAGCTTAGGGACTAGCCGCGGAGGGTACGAGCAGTACTTC
>TRBJ2-1|TRBV20-1|-|few
CSVPNLEDSSYNEQFF
TGCAGTGTACCCAACTTGGAGGATAGCTCCTACAATGAGCAGTTCTTC
>TRBJ2-3|TRBV4-2|TRBD2|-
CASSQAWAGGHTDTQYF
TGTGCCAGCAGCCAAGCCTGGGCGGGGGGACACACAGATACGCAGTATTTT
>TRBJ2-4|TRBV20-1|-|-
CSASRIGDQNIQYF
TGCAGTGCTTCTCGAATAGGGGATCAAAACATTCAGTACTTC